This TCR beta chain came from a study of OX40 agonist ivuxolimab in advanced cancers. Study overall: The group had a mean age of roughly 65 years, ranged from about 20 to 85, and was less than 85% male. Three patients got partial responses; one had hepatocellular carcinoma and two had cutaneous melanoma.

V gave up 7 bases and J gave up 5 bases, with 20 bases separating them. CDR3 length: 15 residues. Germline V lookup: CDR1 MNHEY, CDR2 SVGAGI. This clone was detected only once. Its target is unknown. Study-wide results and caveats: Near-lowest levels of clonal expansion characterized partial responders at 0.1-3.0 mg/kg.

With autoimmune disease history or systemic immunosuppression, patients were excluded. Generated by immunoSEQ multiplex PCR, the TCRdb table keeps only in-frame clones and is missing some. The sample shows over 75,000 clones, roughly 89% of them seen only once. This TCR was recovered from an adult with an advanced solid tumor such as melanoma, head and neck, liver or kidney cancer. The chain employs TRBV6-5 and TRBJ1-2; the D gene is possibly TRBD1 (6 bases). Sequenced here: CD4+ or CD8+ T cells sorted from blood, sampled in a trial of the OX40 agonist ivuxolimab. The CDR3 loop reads CASTPYRGGGYGYTF. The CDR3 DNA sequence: TGTGCCAGCACCCCCTACCGTGGGGGCGGGTATGGCTACACCTTC.